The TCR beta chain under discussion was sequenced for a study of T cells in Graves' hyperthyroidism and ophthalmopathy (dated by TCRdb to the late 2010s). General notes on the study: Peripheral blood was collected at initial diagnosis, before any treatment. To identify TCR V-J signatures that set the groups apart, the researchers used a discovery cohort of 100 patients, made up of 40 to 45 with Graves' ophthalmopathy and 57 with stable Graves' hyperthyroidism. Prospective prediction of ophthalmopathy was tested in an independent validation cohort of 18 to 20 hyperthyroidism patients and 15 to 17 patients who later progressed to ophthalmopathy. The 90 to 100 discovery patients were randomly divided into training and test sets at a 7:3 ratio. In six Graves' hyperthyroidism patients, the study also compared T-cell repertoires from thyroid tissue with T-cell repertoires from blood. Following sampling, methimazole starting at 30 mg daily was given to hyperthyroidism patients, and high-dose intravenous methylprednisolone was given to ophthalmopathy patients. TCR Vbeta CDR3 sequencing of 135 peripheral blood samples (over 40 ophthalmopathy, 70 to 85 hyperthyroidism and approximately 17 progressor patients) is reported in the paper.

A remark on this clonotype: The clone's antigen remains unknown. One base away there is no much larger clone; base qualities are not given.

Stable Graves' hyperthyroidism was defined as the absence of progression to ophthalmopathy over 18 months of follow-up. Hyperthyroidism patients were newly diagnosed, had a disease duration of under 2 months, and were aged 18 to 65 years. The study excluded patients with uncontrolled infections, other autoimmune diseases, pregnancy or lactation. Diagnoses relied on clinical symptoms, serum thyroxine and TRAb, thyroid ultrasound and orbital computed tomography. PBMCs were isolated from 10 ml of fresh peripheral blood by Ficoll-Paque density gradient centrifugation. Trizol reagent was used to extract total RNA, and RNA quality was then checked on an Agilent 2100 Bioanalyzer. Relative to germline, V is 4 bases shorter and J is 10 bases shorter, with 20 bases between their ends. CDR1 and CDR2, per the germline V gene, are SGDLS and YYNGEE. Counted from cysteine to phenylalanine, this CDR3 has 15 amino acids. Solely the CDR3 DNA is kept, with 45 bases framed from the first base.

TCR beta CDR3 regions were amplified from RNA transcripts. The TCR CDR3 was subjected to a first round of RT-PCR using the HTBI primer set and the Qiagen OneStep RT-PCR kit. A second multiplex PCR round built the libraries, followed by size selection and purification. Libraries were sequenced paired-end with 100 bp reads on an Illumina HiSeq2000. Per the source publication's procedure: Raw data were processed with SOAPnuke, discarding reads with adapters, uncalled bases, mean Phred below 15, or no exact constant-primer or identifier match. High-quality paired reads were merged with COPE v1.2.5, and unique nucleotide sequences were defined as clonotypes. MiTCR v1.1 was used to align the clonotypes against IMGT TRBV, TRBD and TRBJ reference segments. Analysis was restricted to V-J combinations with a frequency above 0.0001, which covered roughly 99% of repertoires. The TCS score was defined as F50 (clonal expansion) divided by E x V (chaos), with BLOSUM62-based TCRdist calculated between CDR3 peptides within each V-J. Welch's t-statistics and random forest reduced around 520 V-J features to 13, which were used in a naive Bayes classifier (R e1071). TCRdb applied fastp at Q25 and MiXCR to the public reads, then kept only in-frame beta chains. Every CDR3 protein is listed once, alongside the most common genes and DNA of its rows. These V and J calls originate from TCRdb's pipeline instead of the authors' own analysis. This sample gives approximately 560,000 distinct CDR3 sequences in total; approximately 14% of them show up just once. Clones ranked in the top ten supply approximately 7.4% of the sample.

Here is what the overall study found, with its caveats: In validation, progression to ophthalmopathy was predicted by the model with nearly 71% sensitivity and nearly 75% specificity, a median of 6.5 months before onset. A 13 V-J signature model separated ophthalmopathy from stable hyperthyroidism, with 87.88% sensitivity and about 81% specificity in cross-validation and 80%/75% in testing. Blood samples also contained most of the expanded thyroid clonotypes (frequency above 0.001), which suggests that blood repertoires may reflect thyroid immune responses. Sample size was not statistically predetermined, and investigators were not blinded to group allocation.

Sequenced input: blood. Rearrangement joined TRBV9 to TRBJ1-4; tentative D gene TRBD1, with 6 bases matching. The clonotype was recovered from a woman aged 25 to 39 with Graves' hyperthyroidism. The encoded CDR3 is CASSSPGTSGGKLFF. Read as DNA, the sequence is TGTGCCAGCAGCTCACCCGGGACATCGGGGGGAAAACTGTTTTTT.